One and the same sample provided the 24 T cell receptor beta chains below, sequenced in a study of cytomegalovirus exposure and HLA in healthy donors listed by TCRdb under 2017. Library prep was done by the immunoSEQ multiplex PCR assay. For the multiplex PCR, a mixture combining 60 forward primers for TCR Vbeta segments and 13 reverse primers for TCR Jbeta segments was used. Here the immuneACCESS table is served through TCRdb, limited to in-frame sequences with V and J called. Missing clones are a known gap in these copies; in checked studies unresolved V genes cover under half, and the rest lacks a known reason. In all, the sample holds 150,000 to 180,000 clones, and roughly 80% of those were seen once. The ten biggest clones cover roughly 7.7% of the sample. Sequencing was performed on PBMCs. The origin of the receptors is a man aged 25-45 years in good health and CMV-seropositive.

In nucleotides, the CDR3 is TGTGCCAGCAGCAAGACAGGGGGAGAAAAACTGTTTTTT. It yields the protein CASSKTGGEKLFF. This chain connects TRBV5-6 to TRBJ1-4; TRBD1 aligns across 9 bases. The junction had 3 bases not matched to a gene; V was cut back by 4 bases and J by 8 bases. Germline V CDR1 and CDR2: SGHDT, YYEEEE. This CDR3 contains 13 residues.

The CDR3 DNA is TGCGCCAGCAGCCTAACTACCCCCTCCCCCCGGGGGGCTAACTATGGCTACACCTTC. It translates to CASSLTTPSPRGANYGYTF. The chain has TRBV4-1 and TRBJ1-2; possibly TRBD1 for D (5 bases). V lost 4 bases and J 0 bases, leaving 24 bases between the germline ends. The CDR3 loop spans 19 amino acids. The germline V gene has CDR1 MGHRA and CDR2 YSYEKL.

This chain connects TRBV5-1 to TRBJ2-5; 14 bases agree with TRBD2. The CDR3 has 16 amino acids. The germline V gene encodes CDR1 SGHRS and CDR2 YFSETQ. Losses at the gene ends were 4 bases for V and 5 bases for J; bases not matched to a gene: 7. The CDR3 sequence is CASSPGTSGSWETQYF. The CDR3 coding sequence is TGCGCCAGCAGCCCGGGGACTAGCGGGAGTTGGGAGACCCAGTACTTC.

The J gene is TRBJ2-5, the V gene TRBV5-1; 12 nucleotides match TRBD2. CDR1 and CDR2 from the germline V gene are SGHRS and YFSETQ. J lost 5 bases, V lost 6 bases, and 11 bases had no gene match. This CDR3 has 16 amino acids. CDR3 coding DNA: TGCGCCAGCACCGAGGCTAGCGGGGGGGCGAGGGAGACCCAGTACTTC. Translation: CASTEASGGARETQYF. The full variable domain, its missing parts supplied by reference TRBV5-1 and TRBJ2-5, is KAGVTQTPRYLIKTRGQQVTLSCSPISGHRSVSWYQQTPGQGLQFLFEYFSETQRNKGNFPGRFSGRQFSNSRSEMNVSTLELGDSALYLCASTEASGGARETQYFGPGTRLLVL.

The chain carries TRBV7-9 and TRBJ2-2, with D uncertain. The germline gives CDR1 SEHNR, CDR2 FQNEAQ (reference sequence). Trimming removed 1 base from V and 7 bases from J, with 16 bases in between. CDR3 size: 16 residues. Here the CDR3 reads CASSLGGSLLGGELFF. CDR3 nucleotides: TGTGCCAGCAGCTTAGGAGGTAGCCTATTAGGCGGGGAGCTGTTTTTT.

The chain employs TRBV28 and TRBJ1-4, with D uncertain. Germline lookup yields CDR1 MDHEN and CDR2 SYDVKM. The CDR3 spans 16 residues. V was cut by 4 bases and J by 11 bases, with 23 bases left in between. CDR3 residues: CASSSPPRTSRGKLFF. The DNA for the CDR3 is TGTGCCAGCAGTTCACCGCCTCGGACTTCCAGAGGGAAACTGTTTTTT.

V and J are TRBV7-9 and TRBJ1-6, with TRBD1 identical over 7 bases. V was clipped by 5 bases and J by 7 bases; unmatched bases: 11. The length of the CDR3 is 16 residues. Germline CDR1 reads SEHNR; CDR2 reads FQNEAQ (reference sequence). CDR3 amino acids: CASSPWLAGGNSPLHF. CDR3 DNA sequence: TGTGCCAGCAGCCCTTGGCTGGCAGGGGGAAATTCACCCCTCCACTTT.

The rearrangement links TRBV18 to TRBJ1-2; D may be TRBD1 (5 bases). This CDR3 has 15 residues. The germline gives CDR1 KGHSH, CDR2 LQKENI. V dropped 3 bases and J dropped 2 bases, with 13 bases sitting between them. CDR3 sequence: CASSPSLDSNYGYTF. DNA of the CDR3: TGTGCCAGCTCACCCTCATTAGACAGCAACTATGGCTACACCTTC.

V usage is TRBV4-2 and J usage is TRBJ2-1; 11 bases fit TRBD1. V shed 0 bases, J shed 9 bases, and the junction held 7 bases outside the gene matches. CDR1 is LGHNA and CDR2 is YNFKEQ in the germline V gene. The CDR3 sequence is 16 residues long. The CDR3 DNA follows: TGTGCCAGCAGCCAAGAGGTGGGACAGGGGGGAATTGAGCAGTTCTTC. Protein sequence: CASSQEVGQGGIEQFF.

This clone was counted a few times. The chain uses TRBV6-5 and TRBJ2-5; 8 nucleotides match TRBD1. The end of the DNA is better explained by TRBJ2-7, so the J call may be wrong. This CDR3 has 13 residues. The V gene's germline CDR1 is MNHEY and CDR2 SVGAGI. The CDR3 region is CASRSQGANEQYF. CDR3 in DNA: TGTGCCAGCAGGTCTCAGGGGGCGAACGAGCAGTACTTC.

The V gene is TRBV5-5, the J gene TRBJ1-1; D is unresolved. V was trimmed by 0 bases and J by 7 bases, leaving 16 bases between them. The CDR3 covers 15 residues. In germline, CDR1 is SGHKS, CDR2 YYEKEE (reference sequence). The DNA of the CDR3 is TGTGCCAGCAGCTTGGCCTCGGCACAGTTGAGTGAAGCTTTCTTT. Its translation: CASSLASAQLSEAFF. Full variable domain (missing parts from reference TRBV5-5 and TRBJ1-1): DAGVTQSPTHLIKTRGQQVTLRCSPISGHKSVSWYQQVLGQGPQFIFQYYEKEERGRGNFPDRFSARQFPNYSSELNVNALLLGDSALYLCASSLASAQLSEAFFGQGTRLTVV.

The chain recombines TRBV5-1 with TRBJ2-3, with D maybe TRBD2 (6 bases). The CDR3 length is 15 residues. The germline V and J ends were trimmed by 7 bases and 0 bases, with 15 bases remaining between them. Germline V CDR1 and CDR2: SGHRS, YFSETQ. The chain's CDR3 is CASREGAGSTDTQYF. DNA for the CDR3: TGCGCCAGCCGCGAGGGTGCGGGAAGCACAGATACGCAGTATTTT. Full variable domain (rest looked up from reference TRBV5-1 and TRBJ2-3): KAGVTQTPRYLIKTRGQQVTLSCSPISGHRSVSWYQQTPGQGLQFLFEYFSETQRNKGNFPGRFSGRQFSNSRSEMNVSTLELGDSALYLCASREGAGSTDTQYFGPGTRLTVL.

The chain carries TRBV7-9 and TRBJ1-1; D unresolved. With 5 bases removed from V and 1 base from J, the gap between germline ends came to 14 bases. The CDR3 consists of 15 residues. Germline CDR1 SEHNR, CDR2 FQNEAQ (reference sequence). Here the CDR3 DNA reads TGTGCCAGCAGCCCCCCCGGTGGGAGGAACACTGAAGCTTTCTTT. This sequence encodes CASSPPGGRNTEAFF.

As for this clone: An end of the junction differs from the germline gene, which may be a read error. The rearrangement links TRBV5-6 to TRBJ2-7, with a possible D match to TRBD2 (5 bases). The length of the CDR3 is 13 residues. CDR1 SGHDT and CDR2 YYEEEE come from the germline V gene. The CDR3 DNA is TGTGCCAGCAGCTCTGGGAGCTATTACGAGCAGCACTTC. It yields the protein CASSSGSYYEQHF.

The chain is built from TRBV7-9 and TRBJ1-2; 7 nucleotides match TRBD1. The CDR3 is 15 residues long. J lost 5 bases, V lost 1 base, and 7 bases had no gene match. CDR1 SEHNR and CDR2 FQNEAQ come from the germline V gene (reference sequence). This CDR3 reads CASSLGQGVEYGYTF. For the CDR3, the DNA is TGTGCCAGCAGCTTAGGCCAGGGGGTCGAATATGGCTACACCTTC. The full variable domain, its missing parts supplied by reference TRBV7-9 and TRBJ1-2, is DTGVSQNPRHKITKRGQNVTFRCDPISEHNRLYWYRQTLGQGPEFLTYFQNEAQLEKSRLLSDRFSAERPKGSFSTLEIQRTEQGDSAMYLCASSLGQGVEYGYTFGSGTRLTVV.

The chain couples TRBV7-2 to TRBJ2-7, with TRBD1 matching over 9 bases. The CDR3 totals 15 residues. The junction had 7 bases not matched to a gene; V was cut back by 2 bases and J by 5 bases. Germline V CDR1 and CDR2: SGHTA, FQGNSA. The CDR3 reads CASSLIGTGLDEQYF. Here the CDR3 DNA reads TGTGCCAGCAGCTTAATCGGGACAGGGCTGGACGAGCAGTACTTC.

The V gene is TRBV18, the J gene TRBJ1-5, with TRBD1 matching 9 bases. From germline, CDR1 is KGHSH and CDR2 LQKENI. This CDR3 has 16 amino acids. The V and J ends lost 4 bases and 1 base, in that order; junction bases with no gene match: 5. CDR3: CASSLTGGRSNQPQHF. CDR3 DNA sequence: TGTGCCAGCTCACTAACAGGGGGCCGAAGCAATCAGCCCCAGCATTTT.

This chain uses TRBV7-2 with TRBJ2-3; a weak D match, TRBD2 (5 bases). The V end was cut by 7 bases, the J end by 6 bases, with 17 bases between. The CDR3 runs to 14 residues. CDR1 and CDR2 (germline): SGHTA, FQGNSA. CDR3 loop: CASNSGGPPDTQYF. The CDR3 nucleotides read TGTGCCAGCAACAGCGGCGGACCTCCGGATACGCAGTATTTT.

This sequence joins TRBV12-5 and TRBJ2-7; 10 bases align to TRBD1. The germline V gene has CDR1 LGHNT and CDR2 FRNRAP. The CDR3 totals 14 residues. V dropped 4 bases and J dropped 4; count of bases not matched to a gene: 4. CDR3 sequence: CASGYRDRGYEQYF. CDR3 nucleotide sequence: TGTGCTAGTGGTTACCGGGACAGGGGTTACGAGCAGTACTTC.

The chain carries TRBV28 and TRBJ2-7, with 10 bases identical to TRBD2. The CDR3 runs 15 residues. From germline, CDR1 is MDHEN and CDR2 SYDVKM. V shed 6 bases and J 2 bases; nucleotides not matched to a gene: 7. Here the CDR3 reads CASSMGLARTYEQYF. The CDR3 bases are TGTGCCAGCAGCATGGGACTAGCGAGAACCTACGAGCAGTACTTC.

The V and J genes are TRBV7-2 and TRBJ2-5; the D is unclear. With 5 bases removed from V and 4 bases from J, the gap between germline ends came to 5 bases. This CDR3 is 11 amino acids long. Germline V gene sequence: CDR1 SGHTA, CDR2 FQGNSA. The CDR3 coding sequence is TGTGCCAGCAGCCGGTTAGAGACCCAGTACTTC. Translated, it gives CASSRLETQYF.

The chain has TRBV30 and TRBJ1-2; D not certain. The V end lost 2 bases, the J end lost 2 bases, and 12 bases lay between the germline ends. Germline V gives CDR1 GTSNPN, CDR2 SVGIG (reference sequence). This CDR3 contains 14 residues. The CDR3 loop reads CAWSNQVENYGYTF. DNA for the CDR3: TGTGCCTGGAGTAACCAGGTGGAAAACTATGGCTACACCTTC. The complete variable domain, with remaining parts taken from reference TRBV30 and TRBJ1-2, reads SQTIHQWPATLVQPVGSPLSLECTVEGTSNPNLYWYRQAAGRGLQLLFYSVGIGQISSEVPQNLSASRPQDRQFILSSKKLLLSDSGFYLCAWSNQVENYGYTFGSGTRLTVV.

A single count supports this clone. This CDR3 is CASRPTGAGAEAFF. The CDR3 DNA is TGTGCCAGCAGACCCACGGGGGCGGGGGCTGAAGCTTTCTTT. The rearrangement joins TRBV2 to TRBJ1-1; D perhaps matches TRBD1 (6 bases). The CDR3 runs 14 residues. Germline values: CDR1 SNHLY, CDR2 FYNNEI. Trimming removed 6 bases at V and 6 bases at J, with 17 bases between.

The chain links TRBV7-6 to TRBJ2-3; 10 positions agree with TRBD2. V was pared by 0 bases and J by 1 base, with 13 bases of the junction left unmatched. The length of the CDR3 is 20 residues. Germline CDR1 is SGHVS and CDR2 is FNYEAQ. The CDR3 bases are TGTGCCAGCAGCTTAGCGGCTAGCGGGGGACCGTTGGTGGGCACAGATACGCAGTATTTT. Translating it yields CASSLAASGGPLVGTDTQYF.